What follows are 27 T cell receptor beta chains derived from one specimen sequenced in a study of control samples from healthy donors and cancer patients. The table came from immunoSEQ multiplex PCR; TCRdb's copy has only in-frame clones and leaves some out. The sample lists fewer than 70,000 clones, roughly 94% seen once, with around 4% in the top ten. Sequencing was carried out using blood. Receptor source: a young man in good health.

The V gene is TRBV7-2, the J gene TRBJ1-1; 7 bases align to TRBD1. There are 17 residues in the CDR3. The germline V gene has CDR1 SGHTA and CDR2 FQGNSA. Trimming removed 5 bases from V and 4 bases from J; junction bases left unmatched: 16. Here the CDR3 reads CASSLDPTGTVRTEAFF. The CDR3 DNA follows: TGTGCCAGCAGCCTAGACCCGACAGGGACGGTCCGCACTGAAGCTTTCTTT.

CDR3 loop: CASGLGGTFESYTF. The CDR3 DNA reads TGTGCTAGTGGTTTAGGGGGGACCTTCGAAAGCTACACCTTC. The chain couples TRBV12-5 to TRBJ1-2, with a possible D match to TRBD1 (6 bases). In germline, CDR1 is LGHNT, CDR2 FRNRAP. Trimming removed 3 bases from V and 9 bases from J, with 17 bases in between. CDR3 size: 14 residues.

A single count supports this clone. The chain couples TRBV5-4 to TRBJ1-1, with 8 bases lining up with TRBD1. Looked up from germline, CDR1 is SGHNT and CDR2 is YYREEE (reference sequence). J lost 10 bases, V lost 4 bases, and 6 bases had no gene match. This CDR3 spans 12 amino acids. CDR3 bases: TGTGCCAGCAGCCAACAGGGGGAAGGAGCTTTCTTT. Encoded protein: CASSQQGEGAFF.

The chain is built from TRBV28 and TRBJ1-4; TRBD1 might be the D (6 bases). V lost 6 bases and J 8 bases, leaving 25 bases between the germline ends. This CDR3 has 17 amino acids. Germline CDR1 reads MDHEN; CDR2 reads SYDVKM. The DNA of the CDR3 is TGTGCCAGCAGGGGCTTGCCGGGGGCGCGTGCGGAAGAAAAACTGTTTTTT. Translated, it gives CASRGLPGARAEEKLFF.

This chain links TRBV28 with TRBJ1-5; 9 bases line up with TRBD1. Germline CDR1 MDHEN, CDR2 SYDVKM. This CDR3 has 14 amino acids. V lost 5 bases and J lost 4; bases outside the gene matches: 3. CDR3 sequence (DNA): TGTGCCAGCAGTACAGGGGGCAGAAATCAGCCCCAGCATTTT. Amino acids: CASSTGGRNQPQHF.

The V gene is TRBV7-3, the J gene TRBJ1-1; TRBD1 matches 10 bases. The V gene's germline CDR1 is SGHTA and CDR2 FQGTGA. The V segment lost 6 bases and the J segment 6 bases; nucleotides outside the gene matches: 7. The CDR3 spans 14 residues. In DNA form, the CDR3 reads TGTGCCAGCAGGCTGAGACAGGGGGCGGCTGAAGCTTTCTTT. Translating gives CASRLRQGAAEAFF.

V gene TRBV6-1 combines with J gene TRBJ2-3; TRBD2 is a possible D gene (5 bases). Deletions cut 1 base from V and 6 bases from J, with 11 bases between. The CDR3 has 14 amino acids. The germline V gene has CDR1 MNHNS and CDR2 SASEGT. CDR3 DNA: TGTGCCAGCAGTGAAGGGTGGGAGCGGGATACGCAGTATTTT. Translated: CASSEGWERDTQYF.

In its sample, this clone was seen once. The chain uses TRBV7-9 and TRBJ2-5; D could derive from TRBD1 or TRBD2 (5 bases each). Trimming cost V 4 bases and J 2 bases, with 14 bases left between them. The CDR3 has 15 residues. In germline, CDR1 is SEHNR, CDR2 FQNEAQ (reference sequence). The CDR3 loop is CASSSRDLPQETQYF. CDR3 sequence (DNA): TGTGCCAGCAGCTCCCGGGACCTCCCGCAAGAGACCCAGTACTTC.

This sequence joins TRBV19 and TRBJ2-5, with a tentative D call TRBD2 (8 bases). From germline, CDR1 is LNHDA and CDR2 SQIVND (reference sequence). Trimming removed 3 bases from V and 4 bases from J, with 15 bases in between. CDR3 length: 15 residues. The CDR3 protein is CASSMYGRGRETQYF. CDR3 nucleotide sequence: TGTGCCAGTAGTATGTACGGGAGGGGGCGAGAGACCCAGTACTTC.

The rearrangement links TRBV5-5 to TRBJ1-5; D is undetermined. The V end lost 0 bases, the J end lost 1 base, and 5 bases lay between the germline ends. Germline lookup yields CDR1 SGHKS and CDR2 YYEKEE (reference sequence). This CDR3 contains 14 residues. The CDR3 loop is CASSLAGSNQPQHF. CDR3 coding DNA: TGTGCCAGCAGCTTGGCTGGGAGCAATCAGCCCCAGCATTTT.

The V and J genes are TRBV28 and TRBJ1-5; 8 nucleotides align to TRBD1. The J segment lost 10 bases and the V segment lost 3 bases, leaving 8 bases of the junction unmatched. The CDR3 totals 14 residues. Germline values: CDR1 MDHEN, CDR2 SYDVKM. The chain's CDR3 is CASSFGTGPGPQHF. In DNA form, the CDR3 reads TGTGCCAGCAGTTTCGGGACAGGACCGGGCCCCCAGCATTTT.

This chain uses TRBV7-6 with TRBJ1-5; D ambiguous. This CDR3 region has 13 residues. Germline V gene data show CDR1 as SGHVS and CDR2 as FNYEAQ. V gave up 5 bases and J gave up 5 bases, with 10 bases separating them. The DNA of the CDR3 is TGTGCCAGCAGCAGGGAGTGGGATCAGCCCCAGCATTTT. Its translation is CASSREWDQPQHF.

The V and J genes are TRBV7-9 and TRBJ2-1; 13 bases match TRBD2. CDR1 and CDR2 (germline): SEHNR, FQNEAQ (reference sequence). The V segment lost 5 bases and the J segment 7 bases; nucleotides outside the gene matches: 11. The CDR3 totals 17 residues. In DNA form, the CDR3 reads TGTGCCAGCAGCCCCGGACTAGCGGGGGCCTCGGGGAATGAGCAGTTCTTC. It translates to CASSPGLAGASGNEQFF.

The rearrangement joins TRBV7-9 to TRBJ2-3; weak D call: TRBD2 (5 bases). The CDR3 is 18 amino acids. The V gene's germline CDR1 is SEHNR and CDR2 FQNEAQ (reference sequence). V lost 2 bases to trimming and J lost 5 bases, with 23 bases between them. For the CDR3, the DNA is TGTGCCAGCAGCTTAAAGCGGCAGCCATTTTCTGATGAAGATACGCAGTATTTT. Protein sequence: CASSLKRQPFSDEDTQYF.

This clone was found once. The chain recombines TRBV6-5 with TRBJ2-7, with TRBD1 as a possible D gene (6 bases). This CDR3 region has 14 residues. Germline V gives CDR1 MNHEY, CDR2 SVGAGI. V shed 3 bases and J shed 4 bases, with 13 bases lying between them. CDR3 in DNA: TGTGCCAGCAGTTATTCCGGGACAACTTACGAGCAGTACTTC. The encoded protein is CASSYSGTTYEQYF.

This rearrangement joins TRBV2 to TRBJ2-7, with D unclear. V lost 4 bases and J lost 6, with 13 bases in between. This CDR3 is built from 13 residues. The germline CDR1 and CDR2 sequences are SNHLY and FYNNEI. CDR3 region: CASSVETPAEQYF. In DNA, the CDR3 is TGTGCCAGCAGTGTGGAGACTCCTGCCGAGCAGTACTTC. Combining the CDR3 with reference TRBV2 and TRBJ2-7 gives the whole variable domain EPEVTQTPSHQVTQMGQEVILRCVPISNHLYFYWYRQILGQKVEFLVSFYNNEISEKSEIFDDQFSVERPDGSNFTLKIRSTKLEDSAMYFCASSVETPAEQYFGPGTRLTVT.

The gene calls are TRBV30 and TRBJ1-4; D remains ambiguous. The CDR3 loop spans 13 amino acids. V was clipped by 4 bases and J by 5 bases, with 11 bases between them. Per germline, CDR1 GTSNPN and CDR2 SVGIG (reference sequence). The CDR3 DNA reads TGTGCCTGGACCCAGACCGGGAATGAAAAACTGTTTTTT. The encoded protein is CAWTQTGNEKLFF.

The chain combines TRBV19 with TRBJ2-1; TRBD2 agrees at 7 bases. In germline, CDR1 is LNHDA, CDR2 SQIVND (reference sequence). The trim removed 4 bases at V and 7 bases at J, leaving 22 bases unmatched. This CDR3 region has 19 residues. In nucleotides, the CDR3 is TGTGCCAGTAGTAGTATGACAGAAAGAGCGGGAATCGGCGGTAATGAGCAGTTCTTC. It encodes CASSSMTERAGIGGNEQFF. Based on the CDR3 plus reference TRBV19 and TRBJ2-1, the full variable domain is DGGITQSPKYLFRKEGQNVTLSCEQNLNHDAMYWYRQDPGQGLRLIYYSQIVNDFQKGDIAEGYSVSREKKESFPLTVTSAQKNPTAFYLCASSSMTERAGIGGNEQFFGPGTRLTVL.

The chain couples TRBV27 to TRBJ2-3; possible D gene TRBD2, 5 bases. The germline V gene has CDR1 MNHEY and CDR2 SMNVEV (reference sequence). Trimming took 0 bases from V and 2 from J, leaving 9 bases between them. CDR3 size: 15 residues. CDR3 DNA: TGTGCCAGCAGTTTATCGAGAGGGCCCACAGATACGCAGTATTTT. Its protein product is CASSLSRGPTDTQYF.

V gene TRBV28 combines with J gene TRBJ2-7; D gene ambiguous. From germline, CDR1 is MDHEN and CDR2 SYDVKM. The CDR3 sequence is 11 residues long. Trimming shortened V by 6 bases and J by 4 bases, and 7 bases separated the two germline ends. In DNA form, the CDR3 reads TGTGCCAGCAGACTCTTATACGAGCAGTACTTC. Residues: CASRLLYEQYF.

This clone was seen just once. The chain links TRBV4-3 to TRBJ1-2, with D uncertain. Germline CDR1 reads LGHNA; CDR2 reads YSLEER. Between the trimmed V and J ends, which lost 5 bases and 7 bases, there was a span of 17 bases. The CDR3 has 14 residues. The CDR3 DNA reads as TGCGCCAGCAGCTCGCCCGGGAGTCTCGGTGGCTACACCTTC. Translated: CASSSPGSLGGYTF.

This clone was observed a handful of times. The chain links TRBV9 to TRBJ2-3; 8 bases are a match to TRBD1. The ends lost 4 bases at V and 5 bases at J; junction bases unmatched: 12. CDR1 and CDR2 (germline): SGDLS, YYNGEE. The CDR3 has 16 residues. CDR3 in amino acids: CASSRGDQGAIDTQYF. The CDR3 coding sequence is TGTGCCAGCAGCCGGGGAGATCAGGGGGCAATAGATACGCAGTATTTT. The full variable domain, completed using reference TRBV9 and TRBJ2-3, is DSGVTQTPKHLITATGQRVTLRCSPRSGDLSVYWYQQSLDQGLQFLIQYYNGEERAKGNILERFSAQQFPDLHSELNLSSLELGDSALYFCASSRGDQGAIDTQYFGPGTRLTVL.

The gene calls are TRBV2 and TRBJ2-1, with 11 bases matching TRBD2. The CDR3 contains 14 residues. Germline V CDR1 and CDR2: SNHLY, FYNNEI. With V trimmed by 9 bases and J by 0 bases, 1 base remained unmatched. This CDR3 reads CARGTSGSYNEQFF. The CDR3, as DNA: TGTGCCAGGGGGACTAGCGGCTCCTACAATGAGCAGTTCTTC.

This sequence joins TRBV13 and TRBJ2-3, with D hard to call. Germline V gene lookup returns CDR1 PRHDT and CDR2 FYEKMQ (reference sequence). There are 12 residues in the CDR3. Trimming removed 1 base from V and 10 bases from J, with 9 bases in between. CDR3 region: CASSLDTRAQYF. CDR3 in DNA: TGTGCCAGCAGCTTAGATACTCGGGCGCAGTATTTT.

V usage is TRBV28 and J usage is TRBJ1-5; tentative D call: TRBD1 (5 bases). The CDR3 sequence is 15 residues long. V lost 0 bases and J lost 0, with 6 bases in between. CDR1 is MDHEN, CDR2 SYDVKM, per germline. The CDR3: CASSLWGDSNQPQHF. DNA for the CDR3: TGTGCCAGCAGTTTATGGGGGGATAGCAATCAGCCCCAGCATTTT.

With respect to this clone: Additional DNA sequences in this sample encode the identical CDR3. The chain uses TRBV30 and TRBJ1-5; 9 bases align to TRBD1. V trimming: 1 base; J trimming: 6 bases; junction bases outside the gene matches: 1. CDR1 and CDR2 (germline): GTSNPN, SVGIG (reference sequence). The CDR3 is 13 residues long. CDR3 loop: CAWSDRGPQPQHF. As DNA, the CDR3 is TGTGCCTGGAGTGACAGGGGGCCTCAGCCCCAGCATTTT. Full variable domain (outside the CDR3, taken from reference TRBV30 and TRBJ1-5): SQTIHQWPATLVQPVGSPLSLECTVEGTSNPNLYWYRQAAGRGLQLLFYSVGIGQISSEVPQNLSASRPQDRQFILSSKKLLLSDSGFYLCAWSDRGPQPQHFGDGTRLSIL.

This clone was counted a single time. The CDR3 protein is CASSPAGRRPPYAYGYTF. CDR3 bases: TGCGCCAGCAGCCCGGCGGGAAGGAGACCTCCATACGCCTATGGCTACACCTTC. This sequence joins TRBV5-1 and TRBJ1-2; D gene uncertain. Germline V lookup: CDR1 SGHRS, CDR2 YFSETQ. This CDR3 region has 18 residues. The V end lost 4 bases, the J end lost 4 bases, and 26 bases lay between the germline ends.